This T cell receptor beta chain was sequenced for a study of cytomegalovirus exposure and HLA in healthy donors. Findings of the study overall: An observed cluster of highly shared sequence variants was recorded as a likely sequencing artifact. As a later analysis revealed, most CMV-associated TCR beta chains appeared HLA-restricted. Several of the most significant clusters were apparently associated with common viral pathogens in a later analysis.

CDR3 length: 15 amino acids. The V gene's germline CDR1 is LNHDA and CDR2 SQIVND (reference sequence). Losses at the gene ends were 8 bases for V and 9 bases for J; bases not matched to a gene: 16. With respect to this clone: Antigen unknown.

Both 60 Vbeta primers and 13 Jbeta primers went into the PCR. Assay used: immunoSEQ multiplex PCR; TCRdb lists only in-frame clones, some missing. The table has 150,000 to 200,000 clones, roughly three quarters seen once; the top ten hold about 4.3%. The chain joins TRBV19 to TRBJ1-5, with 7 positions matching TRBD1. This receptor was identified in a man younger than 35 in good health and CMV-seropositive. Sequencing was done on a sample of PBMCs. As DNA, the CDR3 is TGTGCCAGTGGCCTGACAGGGCTCCTGATGGGGCCCCAGCATTTT. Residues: CASGLTGLLMGPQHF.